This is a list of T cell receptor beta chains from one sample in a study of OX40 agonist ivuxolimab in advanced cancers. Sequenced by immunoSEQ multiplex PCR; TCRdb stores in-frame clones only, minus some. This table holds roughly 89,000 clones, around 84% found once. This sample comprised CD4+ or CD8+ T cells sorted from blood, obtained in a trial of the OX40 agonist ivuxolimab. The receptors originated from an adult with an advanced solid tumor such as melanoma, head and neck, liver or kidney cancer. The CDR3 runs from the conserved cysteine through the conserved F or W. Size values are once, few and many counts, or a class for expanded clones, and some rows have none.

cdr3_aa clone_size v_call
CASTWGPSTDTQYF . TRBV7-2
CASSSSGTSGANYEQYF . TRBV7-9
CASSGALGSQGGYGYTF . TRBV9
CAIRVNPGLNTGELFF . TRBV10-3
CASSLVGAGAPGETQYF once TRBV5-1
CASSLGLAGGAYEQYF once TRBV5-4
CASSFSQGARTGELFF . TRBV9
CASSFGTQNTEAFF . TRBV27
CASEGGQETQYF . TRBV6-6
CSAAWSVAFF . TRBV20-1
CASLPGHMNTGELFF few TRBV2
CASSLTFGQPQHF . TRBV28
CASSRRPYEQYF . TRBV5-1
CASKGRASPLHF few TRBV6-5
CASSLFRDGLGGYTF . TRBV19
CASREDRGLNTEAFF . TRBV28
CASSQATSRDRVIF . TRBV4-1
CASSVSGSGSYNEQFF few TRBV9
CASADSGANVLTF . TRBV7-6
CASSAVTPNTGELFF few TRBV10-1
CASSESRFAAQETQYF . TRBV10-2
CASSVGRGAATDTQYF . TRBV9
CATMDRGHQPQHF . TRBV28
CASSFGQRNPSSYNSPLHF once TRBV5-6
CASSPPGQGPRETYQPQHF . TRBV9
CASSLRRGDAGELFF . TRBV11-3
CASSSPITNSPLHF . TRBV6-5
CASSERGTYLGEQFF . TRBV2